A single sample is the source of the 14 T cell receptor beta chains below, sequenced in a study of T-cell memory formation after mild COVID-19. TCRdb re-analysed the 5' RACE reads in MiXCR, keeping a single row per CDR3 protein. Altogether about 290,000 distinct CDR3 sequences are present, more than 15% being singletons, with the ten largest covering 20% to 25%. The specimen was PBMCs or a T cell subset sorted from them (not recorded which). These receptors were collected from a man between 18 and 35 years old who had mild COVID-19 (a few samples of this study predate the infection). Cell type and time point are not known.

This chain links TRBV5-1 with TRBJ2-1; TRBD1 matches 7 bases. The CDR3 is 14 residues long. V shed 0 bases, J shed 7 bases, and the junction held 4 bases outside the gene matches. The germline CDR1 and CDR2 sequences are SGHRS and YFSETQ. As DNA, the CDR3 is TGCGCCAGCAGCTTGGCGACAGGGTCTAATGAGCAGTTCTTC. Translation gives CASSLATGSNEQFF.

This clonotype was counted between two and nine times. V is TRBV6-2 or TRBV6-3 and J is TRBJ2-7, with D possibly matching TRBD1 (6 bases). The CDR3 totals 13 residues. Germline V gene lookup returns CDR1 MNHEY and CDR2 SVGEGT. Trimming took 0 bases from V and 13 from J, leaving 16 bases between them. The CDR3 bases are TGTGCCAGCAGTTACTCAGGACAGTCCCGGGGATACGTC. Amino acids: CASSYSGQSRGYV.

This clonotype was counted ten times or more. V is TRBV7-9 and J is TRBJ2-1; possibly TRBD1 or TRBD2 for D (5 bases each). From germline, CDR1 is SEHNR and CDR2 FQNEAQ (reference sequence). V was shortened by 1 base and J by 6 bases, with 7 bases between the two germline ends. The CDR3 runs 13 residues. CDR3 sequence reads: CASSLGGINEQFF. The CDR3 DNA sequence: TGTGCCAGCAGCTTAGGGGGGATCAATGAGCAGTTCTTC.

This clonotype was detected only a few times. The V call is TRBV10-3, the J call TRBJ2-7, with unresolved D. V was cut by 5 bases and J by 3 bases, with 5 bases left in between. The CDR3 runs 11 residues. The V gene's germline CDR1 is ENHRY and CDR2 SYGVKD. This CDR3 reads CAISPDYEQYF. The CDR3 nucleotides are TGTGCCATCAGTCCCGACTACGAGCAGTACTTC.

J is TRBJ1-1 and V is TRBV7-2; D may be TRBD1 (6 bases). The CDR3 length is 14 residues. V lost 5 bases and J 1 base, leaving 11 bases between the germline ends. Germline CDR1 and CDR2: SGHTA and FQGNSA. The CDR3 region has the DNA TGTGCCAGCAGCAAGGGACAATGGAACACTGAAGCTTTCTTT. As protein: CASSKGQWNTEAFF.

CDR3 protein: CASSRTGPVDYGYTF. The CDR3 region has the DNA TGCGCCAGCAGTCGGACAGGGCCGGTAGACTATGGCTACACCTTC. The chain has TRBV5-1 and TRBJ1-2; 8 nucleotides match TRBD1. With 5 bases clipped from V and 3 bases from J, the junction kept 9 bases outside the gene matches. In germline, CDR1 is SGHRS, CDR2 YFSETQ. The CDR3 consists of 15 residues.

The J gene is TRBJ2-7, the V gene TRBV30; 7 bases agree with TRBD2. Per germline, CDR1 GTSNPN and CDR2 SVGIG (reference sequence). V shed 8 bases, J shed 4 bases, and the junction held 5 bases outside the gene matches. There are 11 residues in the CDR3. The CDR3 here is CAGGVPYEQYF. The CDR3, as DNA: TGTGCCGGGGGGGTCCCATACGAGCAGTACTTC.

This rearrangement joins TRBV13 to TRBJ2-5, with D perhaps matching TRBD2 (7 bases). Trimming removed 2 bases at V and 5 bases at J, with 15 bases between. CDR1 is PRHDT, CDR2 FYEKMQ, per germline (reference sequence). The CDR3 is made up of 15 amino acids. CDR3 region: CASSLRTRGGETQYF. CDR3 coding DNA: TGTGCCAGCAGCTTACGTACCAGGGGAGGGGAGACCCAGTACTTC.

In its sample, this clonotype was seen a few times. V gene TRBV4-3 combines with J gene TRBJ2-2; D is tentatively TRBD1 or TRBD2 (6 bases each). Trimming removed 3 bases from V and 6 bases from J, with 20 bases in between. Germline V gives CDR1 LGHNA, CDR2 YSLEER. This CDR3 spans 17 amino acids. The CDR3 spells CASSQRPGGGTAGELFF. DNA for the CDR3: TGCGCCAGCAGCCAGAGGCCCGGAGGGGGGACGGCCGGGGAGCTGTTTTTT.

This clonotype was recorded a few times. The chain uses TRBV6-5 and TRBJ1-2, with D possibly matching TRBD1 (5 bases). Per the germline V gene, CDR1 is MNHEY and CDR2 is SVGAGI. V was shortened by 5 bases and J by 6 bases, with 13 bases between the two germline ends. The CDR3 runs 13 residues. DNA for the CDR3: TGTGCCAGCAGTCGCGGGGGTTCGGATGGCTACACCTTC. Residues: CASSRGGSDGYTF.

This clonotype was detected a few times. The genes are TRBV7-2 and TRBJ2-3, with D unclear. Per germline, CDR1 SGHTA and CDR2 FQGNSA. CDR3 size: 13 residues. Trimming cost V 5 bases and J 3 bases, with 9 bases left between them. The CDR3, as DNA: TGTGCCAGCAGCACCCGACCAACAGATACGCAGTATTTT. Translated, it gives CASSTRPTDTQYF.

This clonotype came up a few times. The chain recombines TRBV5-1 with TRBJ1-2, with 12 positions matching TRBD1. Germline loops: CDR1 SGHRS, CDR2 YFSETQ. With V trimmed by 4 bases and J by 4 bases, 5 bases remained unmatched. The CDR3 has 15 amino acids. CDR3 sequence reads: CASSEGTGGLYGYTF. The CDR3 DNA reads TGCGCCAGCAGCGAAGGGACAGGGGGCCTCTATGGCTACACCTTC. Full variable domain (remainder filled in from reference TRBV5-1 and TRBJ1-2): KAGVTQTPRYLIKTRGQQVTLSCSPISGHRSVSWYQQTPGQGLQFLFEYFSETQRNKGNFPGRFSGRQFSNSRSEMNVSTLELGDSALYLCASSEGTGGLYGYTFGSGTRLTVV.

The chain uses TRBV5-1 and TRBJ2-7; D might be TRBD2 (6 bases). In germline, CDR1 is SGHRS, CDR2 YFSETQ. The CDR3 loop spans 15 amino acids. V was clipped by 3 bases and J by 0 bases, with 13 bases between them. As DNA, the CDR3 is TGCGCCAGCAGCTCGGGAGAGAAGAGCTCCTACGAGCAGTACGTC. Translated: CASSSGEKSSYEQYV.

This clonotype was observed a few times. The rearrangement uses TRBV6-1 and TRBJ2-7; 9 bases are shared with TRBD1. Germline-derived CDR1 and CDR2 are MNHNS and SASEGT. The CDR3 contains 15 residues. Unmatched junction bases numbered 7, after V lost 7 bases and J lost 0 bases. The CDR3 nucleotides are TGTGCCAGCAAATTCGAGACAGGGGGCTCCTACGAGCAGTACGTC. Translation gives CASKFETGGSYEQYV.